This TCR beta chain was profiled in a study of T cells in Graves' hyperthyroidism and ophthalmopathy. Study-level points and caveats: Ophthalmopathy onset followed model prediction by a median about seven months. Blood also held most thyroid clonotypes expanded beyond 0.001.

This CDR3 is built from 17 residues. The germline V gene has CDR1 PRHDT and CDR2 FYEKMQ (reference sequence). With V trimmed by 7 bases and J by 3 bases, 10 bases remained unmatched. This clonotype was seen repeatedly, ten times or more. The antigen is undetermined. Researchers amplified the TCR beta CDR3 regions from RNA transcripts. The primer set for the first-round RT-PCR of the TCR CDR3 was HTBI. TCRdb reanalysed the multiplex PCR reads using MiXCR and keeps one entry per CDR3 protein. The sample has 330,000 or so distinct CDR3 sequences; around 19% are singletons. The study included ophthalmopathy patients with Clinical Activity Score at least 3, NOSPECS grade at least 4 and duration under 3 months.

Sequences were obtained from blood. This clonotype was obtained from a man aged 50-60 years with Graves' ophthalmopathy. V usage is TRBV13 and J usage is TRBJ2-5; 14 bases fit TRBD2. CDR3 nucleotide sequence: TGTGCCAGCACCCCGGGACTAGCGGGAGAGGGGGAAGAGACCCAGTACTTC. It codes for CASTPGLAGEGEETQYF.